The sequence of this T cell receptor beta chain was determined in a study of T-cell memory formation after mild COVID-19. Broader study findings: CD4/CD8 balance held among clones contracting day 15 to 85, and later expanders leaned CD4+. The CD4+ clones that contracted clustered mainly within CM and EM, and the CD8+ clones concentrated in EMRA. In second-wave clones peaking day 37, SARS-CoV-2 specificity remained unconfirmed.

The germline V and J ends were trimmed by 1 base and 0 bases, with 7 bases remaining between them. The germline V gene encodes CDR1 SGHRS and CDR2 YFSETQ. This CDR3 is 14 amino acids long. There are a few counts of this clonotype. The antigen is undetermined. One entry per CDR3 protein results from TCRdb running MiXCR on the 5' RACE reads. This sample has over 450,000 distinct CDR3 sequences, with roughly 20% found just once. The receptor was derived from an adult woman who had mild COVID-19 (a few samples of this study predate the infection). Cell type and time point are not known. The chain joins TRBV5-1 to TRBJ2-5; D ambiguous. Sequencing used PBMCs or a T cell subset sorted from them (not recorded which). CDR3 residues: CASSLLGYQETQYF. CDR3 sequence (DNA): TGCGCCAGCAGCTTGCTAGGGTACCAAGAGACCCAGTACTTC.